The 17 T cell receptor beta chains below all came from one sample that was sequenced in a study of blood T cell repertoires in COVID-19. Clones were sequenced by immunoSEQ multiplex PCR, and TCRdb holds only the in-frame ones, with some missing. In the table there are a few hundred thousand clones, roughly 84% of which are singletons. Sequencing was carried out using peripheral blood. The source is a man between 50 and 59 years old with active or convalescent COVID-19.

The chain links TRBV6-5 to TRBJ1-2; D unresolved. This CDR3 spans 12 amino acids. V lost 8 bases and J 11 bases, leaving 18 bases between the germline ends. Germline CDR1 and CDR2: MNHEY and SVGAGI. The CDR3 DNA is TGTGCCAGCTCTTCGGAGGTCAGCGTATACACCTTC. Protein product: CASSSEVSVYTF.

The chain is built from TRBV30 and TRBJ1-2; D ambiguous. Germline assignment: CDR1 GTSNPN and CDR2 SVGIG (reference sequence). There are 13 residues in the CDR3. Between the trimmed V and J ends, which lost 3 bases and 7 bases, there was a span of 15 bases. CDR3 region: CAWRPTRVAGYTF. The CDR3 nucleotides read TGTGCCTGGAGACCCACTCGAGTCGCTGGCTACACCTTC.

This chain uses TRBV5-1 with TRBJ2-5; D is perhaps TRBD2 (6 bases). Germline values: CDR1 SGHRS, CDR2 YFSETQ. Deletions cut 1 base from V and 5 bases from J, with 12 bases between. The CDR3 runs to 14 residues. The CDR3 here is CASSLLEGFETQYF. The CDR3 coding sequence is TGCGCCAGCAGCTTGTTGGAGGGTTTTGAGACCCAGTACTTC.

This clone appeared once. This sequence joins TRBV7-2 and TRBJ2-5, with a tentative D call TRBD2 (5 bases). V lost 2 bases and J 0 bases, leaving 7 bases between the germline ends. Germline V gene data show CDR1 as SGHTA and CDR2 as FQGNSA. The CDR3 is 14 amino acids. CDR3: CASSLWRDQETQYF. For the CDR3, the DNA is TGTGCCAGCAGCTTATGGCGGGACCAAGAGACCCAGTACTTC.

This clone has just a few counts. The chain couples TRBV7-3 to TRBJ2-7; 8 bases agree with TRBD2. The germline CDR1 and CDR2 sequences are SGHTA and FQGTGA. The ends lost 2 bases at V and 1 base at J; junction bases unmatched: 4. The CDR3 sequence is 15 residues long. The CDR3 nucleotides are TGTGCCAGCAGCTTAGTATCGGGAGGGTCCTACGAGCAGTACTTC. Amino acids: CASSLVSGGSYEQYF. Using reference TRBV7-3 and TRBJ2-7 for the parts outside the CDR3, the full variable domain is GAGVSQTPSNKVTEKGKYVELRCDPISGHTALYWYRQSLGQGPEFLIYFQGTGAADDSGLPNDRFFAVRPEGSVSTLKIQRTERGDSAVYLCASSLVSGGSYEQYFGPGTRLTVT.

The CDR3 loop reads CASSSTSGRSNEQFF. As DNA, the CDR3 is TGTGCCAGCAGCTCGACTAGCGGGAGGAGCAATGAGCAGTTCTTC. J is TRBJ2-1 and V is TRBV5-6, with 13 bases aligning to TRBD2. The CDR3 loop spans 15 amino acids. Germline CDR1 SGHDT, CDR2 YYEEEE. V was clipped by 3 bases and J by 6 bases; unmatched bases: 3.

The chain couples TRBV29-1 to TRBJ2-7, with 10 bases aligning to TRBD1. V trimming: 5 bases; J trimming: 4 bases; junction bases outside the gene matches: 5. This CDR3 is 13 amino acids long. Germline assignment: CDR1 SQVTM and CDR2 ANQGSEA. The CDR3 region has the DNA TGCAGCGTTACCGGACAGGGGGGGTACGAGCAGTACTTC. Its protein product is CSVTGQGGYEQYF.

CDR3 residues: CASSSGPSEYF. CDR3 bases: TGTGCCAGCAGTTCGGGTCCTTCCGAATATTTT. The chain uses TRBV12-3 or TRBV12-4 and TRBJ1-3; D is undetermined. This CDR3 comprises 11 residues. The V gene lost 4 bases and the J gene lost 15 bases, with 13 bases spanning the gap.

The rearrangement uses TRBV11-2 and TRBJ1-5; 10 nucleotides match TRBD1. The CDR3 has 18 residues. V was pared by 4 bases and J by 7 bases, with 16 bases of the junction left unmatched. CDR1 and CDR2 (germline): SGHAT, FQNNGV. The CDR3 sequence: CASSSTYVPGTGEQPQHF. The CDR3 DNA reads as TGTGCCAGCAGCTCCACCTACGTCCCCGGGACAGGGGAACAGCCCCAGCATTTT.

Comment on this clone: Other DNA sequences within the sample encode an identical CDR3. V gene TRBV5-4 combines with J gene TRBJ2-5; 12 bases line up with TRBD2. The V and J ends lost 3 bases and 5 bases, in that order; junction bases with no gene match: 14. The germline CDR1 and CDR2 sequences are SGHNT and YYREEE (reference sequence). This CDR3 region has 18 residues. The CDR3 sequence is CASSSGLAGGPSQETQYF. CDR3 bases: TGTGCCAGCAGCTCCGGGCTAGCGGGAGGGCCCTCCCAGGAGACCCAGTACTTC.

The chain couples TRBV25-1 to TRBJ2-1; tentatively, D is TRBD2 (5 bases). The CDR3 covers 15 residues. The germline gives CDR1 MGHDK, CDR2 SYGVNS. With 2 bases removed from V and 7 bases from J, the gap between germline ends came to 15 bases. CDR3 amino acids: CASSEGERSLNEQFF. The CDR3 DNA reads TGTGCCAGCAGTGAAGGGGAGCGGAGCCTTAATGAGCAGTTCTTC.

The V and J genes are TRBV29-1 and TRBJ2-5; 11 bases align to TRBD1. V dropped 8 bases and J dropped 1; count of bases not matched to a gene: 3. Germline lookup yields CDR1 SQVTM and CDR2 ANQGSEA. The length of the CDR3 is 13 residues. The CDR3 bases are TGCAGCTACGGGACAGGGGGCCAAGAGACCCAGTACTTC. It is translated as CSYGTGGQETQYF.

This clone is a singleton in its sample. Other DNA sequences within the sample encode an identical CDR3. Here the CDR3 reads CASSLAGTDTQYF. The CDR3 bases are TGTGCCAGCAGTTTGGCAGGCACAGATACGCAGTATTTT. V and J are TRBV12-3 or TRBV12-4 and TRBJ2-3; D remains ambiguous. Trimming removed 3 bases from V and 1 base from J, with 5 bases in between. The length of the CDR3 is 13 residues.

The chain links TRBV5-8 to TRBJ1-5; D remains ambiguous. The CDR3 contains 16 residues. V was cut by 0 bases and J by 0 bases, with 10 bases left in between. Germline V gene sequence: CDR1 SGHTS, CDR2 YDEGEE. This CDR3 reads CASSLVGSYSNQPQHF. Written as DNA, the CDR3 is TGTGCCAGCAGCTTGGTGGGGAGTTATAGCAATCAGCCCCAGCATTTT.

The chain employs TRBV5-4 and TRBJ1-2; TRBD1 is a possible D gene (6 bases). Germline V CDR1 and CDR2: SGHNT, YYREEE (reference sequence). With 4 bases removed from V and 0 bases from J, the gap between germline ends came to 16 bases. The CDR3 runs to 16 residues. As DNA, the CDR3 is TGTGCCAGCAGCGTTGGGTGGGACACAACTAACTATGGCTACACCTTC. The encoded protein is CASSVGWDTTNYGYTF.

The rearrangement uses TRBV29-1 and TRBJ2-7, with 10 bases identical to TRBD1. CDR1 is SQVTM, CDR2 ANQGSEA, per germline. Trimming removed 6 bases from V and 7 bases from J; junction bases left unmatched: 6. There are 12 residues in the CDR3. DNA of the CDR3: TGCAGCGTGGGACAGGGGTTAAAAGAGCAGTACTTC. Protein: CSVGQGLKEQYF.

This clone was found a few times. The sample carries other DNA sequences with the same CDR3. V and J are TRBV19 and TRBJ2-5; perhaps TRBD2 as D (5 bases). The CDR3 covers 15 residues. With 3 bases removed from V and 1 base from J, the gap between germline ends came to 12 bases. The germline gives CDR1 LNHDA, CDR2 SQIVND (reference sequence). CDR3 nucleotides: TGTGCCAGTAGTATTGCCGACCGGGGCCAAGAGACCCAGTACTTC. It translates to CASSIADRGQETQYF.